Listed here is a single TCR beta chain. As yet, its antigen is unknown. The data were taken from a study of cytomegalovirus exposure and HLA in healthy donors. Amplification used 60 Vbeta primers and 13 Jbeta primers. Produced via immunoSEQ multiplex PCR; TCRdb's table is partial and in-frame only. Of 150,000 or so clones listed, roughly 79% are singletons. Findings and caveats of the study: Specificity for CMV antigens was confirmed in vitro for a few of the CMV-associated chains.

The germline V gene encodes CDR1 LNHDA and CDR2 SQIVND (reference sequence). The CDR3 loop spans 17 amino acids. Trimming removed 5 bases from V and 4 bases from J, with 21 bases in between. This chain uses TRBV19 with TRBJ1-5; the D is unclear. The sequenced sample consisted of PBMCs. The sequence came from a male donor in good health and CMV-seronegative. CDR3 sequence: CASSPQWEGLGNQPQHF. The DNA for the CDR3 is TGTGCCAGTAGTCCTCAGTGGGAGGGCCTGGGAAATCAGCCCCAGCATTTT.